The 22 T cell receptor beta chains listed next were all sequenced from one sample in a study of CD8 T cells in Susac syndrome. Reverse transcription of about 0.5 to 1 ug RNA used random hexamers. TCRdb reprocessed the immunoSEQ multiplex PCR reads via MiXCR and lists one record per CDR3 protein. This sample has roughly 150,000 distinct CDR3 sequences, with roughly 95% found just once. Specimen: CD4+ T cells from PBMCs. The receptor source for this set is a human donor in good health.

The genes are TRBV5-1 and TRBJ1-2; no firm D call. Germline assignment: CDR1 SGHRS and CDR2 YFSETQ. CDR3 length equals 15 residues. V lost 0 bases and J 8 bases, leaving 17 bases between the germline ends. The CDR3 DNA sequence: TGCGCCAGCAGCTTGGGTTCCGGTCCCTATGGGGGCTACACCTTC. Translation gives CASSLGSGPYGGYTF.

This clonotype has a single count. The chain employs TRBV10-3 and TRBJ2-3; 7 positions agree with TRBD2. With V trimmed by 2 bases and J by 0 bases, 8 bases remained unmatched. The CDR3 is made up of 17 amino acids. The germline V gene has CDR1 ENHRY and CDR2 SYGVKD. The CDR3 sequence: CAISEHERGTSTDTQYF. DNA for the CDR3: TGTGCCATCAGTGAGCACGAGCGGGGTACTAGCACAGATACGCAGTATTTT.

The genes are TRBV6-1 and TRBJ1-4; D gene unclear. Germline-derived CDR1 and CDR2 are MNHNS and SASEGT. The CDR3 contains 14 residues. Trimming took off 1 base at V and 3 bases at J, with 6 bases between the two ends. CDR3 DNA sequence: TGTGCCAGCAGTGAAGTTGACGCTAATGAAAAACTGTTTTTT. Protein: CASSEVDANEKLFF.

V is TRBV20-1 and J is TRBJ2-3; 7 nucleotides align to TRBD2. CDR3 length: 15 residues. The trim removed 3 bases at V and 0 bases at J, leaving 6 bases unmatched. Germline CDR1 DFQATT, CDR2 SNEGSKA (reference sequence). CDR3 in amino acids: CSASSASGSTDTQYF. CDR3 coding DNA: TGCAGTGCTAGCTCGGCTAGCGGAAGCACAGATACGCAGTATTTT.

V usage is TRBV18 and J usage is TRBJ2-5, with TRBD2 identical over 7 bases. Germline trimming cut 3 bases from V and 3 bases from J; bases unmatched to any gene: 4. Germline CDR1 and CDR2: KGHSH and LQKENI. CDR3 length: 14 amino acids. CDR3 amino acids: CASSPRGSEETQYF. CDR3 bases: TGTGCCAGCTCACCGCGGGGGTCGGAAGAGACCCAGTACTTC.

V and J are TRBV11-2 and TRBJ1-2; D is perhaps TRBD1 (6 bases). V was shortened by 5 bases and J by 4 bases, with 11 bases between the two germline ends. The germline V gene encodes CDR1 SGHAT and CDR2 FQNNGV. The CDR3 has 13 amino acids. The CDR3 DNA sequence: TGTGCCAGCAGCCCGGACAGCCTCTATGGCTACACCTTC. Translation: CASSPDSLYGYTF.

This chain connects TRBV20-1 to TRBJ2-2; D gene unclear. The CDR3 has 14 amino acids. Germline CDR1 and CDR2: DFQATT and SNEGSKA (reference sequence). V gave up 0 bases and J gave up 4 bases, with 9 bases separating them. This CDR3 is CSARERITTGELFF. In DNA, the CDR3 is TGCAGTGCTAGAGAACGGATTACCACCGGGGAGCTGTTTTTT.

The chain links TRBV15 to TRBJ2-1; TRBD1 might be the D (6 bases). V lost 7 bases and J lost 4, with 14 bases in between. The CDR3 is made up of 14 amino acids. The germline CDR1 and CDR2 sequences are LNHNV and YYDKDF (reference sequence). CDR3 residues: CATTGTNIYNEQFF. Written as DNA, the CDR3 is TGTGCCACCACGGGGACAAATATTTACAATGAGCAGTTCTTC.

CDR3 coding DNA: TGTGCCAGTAGTATCTCGGGTATCGGCCCCTACGAGCAGTACTTC. Amino acid sequence: CASSISGIGPYEQYF. V gene TRBV19 combines with J gene TRBJ2-7, with D uncertain. The germline V and J ends were trimmed by 3 bases and 2 bases, with 14 bases remaining between them. CDR1 LNHDA and CDR2 SQIVND come from the germline V gene (reference sequence). This CDR3 has 15 amino acids.

The chain recombines TRBV15 with TRBJ1-1; a weak D match, TRBD1 (5 bases). With 0 bases removed from V and 4 bases from J, the gap between germline ends came to 9 bases. Germline V CDR1 and CDR2: LNHNV, YYDKDF (reference sequence). There are 14 residues in the CDR3. CDR3 sequence: CATSREPGFTEAFF. For the CDR3, the DNA is TGTGCCACCAGCAGAGAGCCAGGGTTCACTGAAGCTTTCTTT.

V usage is TRBV7-2 and J usage is TRBJ2-1; D is possibly TRBD2 (5 bases). Trimming took 2 bases from V and 8 from J, leaving 13 bases between them. The germline V gene has CDR1 SGHTA and CDR2 FQGNSA. CDR3 length: 14 amino acids. CDR3 DNA sequence: TGTGCCAGCAGCTTATACTACCTCGGGGATGAGCAGTTCTTC. It specifies CASSLYYLGDEQFF.

V is TRBV4-1 and J is TRBJ2-7; 13 bases are shared with TRBD2. The CDR3 runs 18 residues. Unmatched junction bases numbered 8, after V lost 0 bases and J lost 3 bases. Germline values: CDR1 MGHRA, CDR2 YSYEKL. In DNA, the CDR3 is TGCGCCAGCAGCCAAGACGGACTAGCGGGGGCGAACATCTACGAGCAGTACTTC. Residues: CASSQDGLAGANIYEQYF.

The chain is built from TRBV21-1 and TRBJ2-1; the table's D gene call, TRBD2, was not cross checked with the DNA. TRBV21-1 is an annotated pseudogene. CDR3 length: 17 amino acids. This CDR3 reads CASSAVSGTASYNEQFF. DNA of the CDR3: TGTGCCAGCAGCGCAGTATCGGGGACGGCCTCCTACAATGAGCAGTTCTTC.

The sample holds a few counts of this clonotype. The chain is built from TRBV7-2 and TRBJ2-7; D gene ambiguous. This CDR3 has 14 residues. CDR1 and CDR2 (germline): SGHTA, FQGNSA. Trimming cost V 1 base and J 1 base, with 8 bases left between them. In DNA form, the CDR3 reads TGTGCCAGCAGCTTAGAGTGGCGGTCCTACGAGCAGTACTTC. It encodes CASSLEWRSYEQYF.

This chain uses TRBV5-4 with TRBJ1-6; D not resolved. The CDR3 spans 15 residues. Germline-derived CDR1 and CDR2 are SGHNT and YYREEE (reference sequence). V lost 4 bases, J lost 7 bases, and 15 bases lay in between. The CDR3 loop is CASSVETVGNSPLHF. The CDR3 nucleotides are TGTGCCAGCAGCGTTGAAACAGTTGGCAATTCACCCCTCCACTTT.

The chain employs TRBV6-1 and TRBJ1-2; D call uncertain. CDR1 MNHNS and CDR2 SASEGT come from the germline V gene. The CDR3 sequence is 14 residues long. The V end was cut by 6 bases, the J end by 5 bases, with 16 bases between. In nucleotides, the CDR3 is TGTGCCAGCAGCGTCCGGGCCGCCGGATATGGCTACACCTTC. Translated: CASSVRAAGYGYTF.

V usage is TRBV7-9 and J usage is TRBJ1-2, with a tentative D call TRBD1 (5 bases). The germline V gene encodes CDR1 SEHNR and CDR2 FQNEAQ (reference sequence). This CDR3 region has 12 residues. Trimming removed 10 bases at V and 3 bases at J, with 12 bases between. CDR3 coding DNA: TGTGCCACCCCCCTAGGGGACTATGGCTACACCTTC. Amino acid sequence: CATPLGDYGYTF.

The CDR3 spells CASSLNTGGISGANVLTF. The CDR3 DNA reads as TGTGCCAGCAGTTTGAACACAGGGGGGATCTCTGGGGCCAACGTCCTGACTTTC. The chain has TRBV12-3 or TRBV12-4 and TRBJ2-6; 8 bases line up with TRBD1. The CDR3 has 18 amino acids. The V and J ends lost 3 bases and 0 bases, in that order; junction bases with no gene match: 7.

The rearrangement joins TRBV20-1 to TRBJ1-4, with 9 bases matching TRBD1. Trimming at V came to 3 bases and at J to 7 bases, leaving 6 bases not matched to a gene. The V gene's germline CDR1 is DFQATT and CDR2 SNEGSKA (reference sequence). CDR3 length equals 14 residues. DNA of the CDR3: TGCAGTGCTAGTCTGGGACAGGGTGGTGAAAAACTGTTTTTT. Translation: CSASLGQGGEKLFF.

The count of this clonotype is one. V gene TRBV3-1 combines with J gene TRBJ2-2; 8 nucleotides line up with TRBD2. V was clipped by 1 base and J by 6 bases; unmatched bases: 7. The CDR3 is made up of 16 amino acids. Germline V gene sequence: CDR1 LGHDT, CDR2 YNNKEL (reference sequence). CDR3 amino acids: CASSQGAGVSAGELFF. The DNA for the CDR3 is TGTGCCAGCAGCCAAGGAGCGGGGGTCTCTGCCGGGGAGCTGTTTTTT.

This clonotype was recorded once. The chain recombines TRBV28 with TRBJ2-1; the match to TRBD2 covers 8 bases. V dropped 3 bases and J dropped 2; count of bases not matched to a gene: 9. Germline lookup yields CDR1 MDHEN and CDR2 SYDVKM. CDR3 length: 17 residues. Written as DNA, the CDR3 is TGTGCCAGCAGTTTGGCCGGGGGGGCAGGCGCCTACAATGAGCAGTTCTTC. As protein: CASSLAGGAGAYNEQFF.

CDR3 in amino acids: CASRGNTGELFF. For the CDR3, the DNA is TGTGCCAGCAGGGGGAACACCGGGGAGCTGTTTTTT. This sequence joins TRBV7-9 and TRBJ2-2, with no clear D. Trimming cost V 6 bases and J 1 base, with 3 bases left between them. The CDR3 covers 12 residues. Germline CDR1 SEHNR, CDR2 FQNEAQ (reference sequence).